This T cell receptor beta chain was recorded in a study of CD8+ T cells in alopecia areata. This CDR3 comprises 14 residues. The germline V gene encodes CDR1 MDHEN and CDR2 SYDVKM. With 2 bases removed from V and 6 bases from J, the gap between germline ends came to 12 bases. Once RNA had been extracted, it was reverse transcribed into cDNA to act as the sequencing template. Profiling relied on immunoSEQ multiplex PCR, and the TCRdb table lists in-frame clones only, not all of them. The profile covers some 190,000 clones, with 45% to 65% appearing a single time and 0.65% to 0.7% taken by the ten largest. The treatment here: oral pan-JAK inhibitor, 5-10 mg twice daily.

The source material was CD4+ T cells sorted from blood, sampled at week 4, from a patient treated with tofacitinib. The chain joins TRBV28 to TRBJ2-3; D is uncertain. The receptor was isolated from a human donor with alopecia areata. CDR3 nucleotides: TGTGCCAGCAGTTTACCCGGCTACGCTGATACGCAGTATTTT. Its translation: CASSLPGYADTQYF.